This T cell receptor (beta chain) was recorded in a study of chemoradiotherapy in HPV16-positive cancers. This CDR3 contains 13 residues. Per germline, CDR1 WSHSY and CDR2 SAAADI. Trimming shortened V by 6 bases and J by 6 bases, and 14 bases separated the two germline ends. Here immunoSEQ multiplex PCR was the method, and the copy in TCRdb shows in-frame clones only, minus some. The data contain some 35,000 clones, 92% of them singletons. V usage is TRBV10-2 and J usage is TRBJ1-1, with D possibly being TRBD1 (6 bases). The sequence derives from a human donor with HPV-associated anogenital cancer. This specimen was blood, taken from a patient who underwent chemoradiotherapy. The CDR3 is CASRRSWTAEAFF. DNA of the CDR3: TGCGCCAGCAGGCGATCTTGGACAGCTGAAGCTTTCTTT.